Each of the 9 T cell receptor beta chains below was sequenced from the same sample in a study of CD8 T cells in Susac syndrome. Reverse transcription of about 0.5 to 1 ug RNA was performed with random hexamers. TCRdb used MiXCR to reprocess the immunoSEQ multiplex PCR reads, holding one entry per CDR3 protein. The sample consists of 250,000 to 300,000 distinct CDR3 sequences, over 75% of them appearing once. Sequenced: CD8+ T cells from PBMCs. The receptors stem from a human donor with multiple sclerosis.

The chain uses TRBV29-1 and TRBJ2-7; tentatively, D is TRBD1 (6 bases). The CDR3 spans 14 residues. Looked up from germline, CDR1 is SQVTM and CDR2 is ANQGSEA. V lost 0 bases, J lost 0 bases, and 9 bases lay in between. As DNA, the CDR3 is TGCAGCGTTGAAGATCAGGGGTCCTCCTACGAGCAGTACTTC. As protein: CSVEDQGSSYEQYF.

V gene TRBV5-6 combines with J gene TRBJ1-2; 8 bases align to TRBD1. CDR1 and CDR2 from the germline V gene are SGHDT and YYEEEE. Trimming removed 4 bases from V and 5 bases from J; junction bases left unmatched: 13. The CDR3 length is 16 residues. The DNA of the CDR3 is TGTGCCAGCAGCCCTTGGACAGGGTGGGCGCCTTATGGCTACACCTTC. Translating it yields CASSPWTGWAPYGYTF.

The CDR3 is CSARRMREKTYNEQFF. CDR3 in DNA: TGCAGTGCTAGGAGGATGCGGGAGAAAACGTACAATGAGCAGTTCTTC. J is TRBJ2-1 and V is TRBV20-1, with 7 bases aligning to TRBD2. Germline V CDR1 and CDR2: DFQATT, SNEGSKA (reference sequence). The CDR3 extends over 16 amino acids. J gave up 4 bases and V 3 bases, and 12 bases lay outside the gene matches.

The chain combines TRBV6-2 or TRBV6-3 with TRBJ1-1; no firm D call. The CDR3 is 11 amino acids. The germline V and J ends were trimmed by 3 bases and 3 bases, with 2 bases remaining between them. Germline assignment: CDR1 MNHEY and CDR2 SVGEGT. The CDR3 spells CASSYYTEAFF. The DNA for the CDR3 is TGTGCCAGCAGTTATTACACTGAAGCTTTCTTT.

This chain's CDR3 is CASSSAGVNQETQYF. The CDR3 DNA is TGTGCCAGCAGTTCTGCAGGGGTAAACCAAGAGACCCAGTACTTC. This chain uses TRBV5-4 with TRBJ2-5; D perhaps matches TRBD1 (6 bases). Trimming took 5 bases from V and 0 from J, leaving 14 bases between them. The V gene's germline CDR1 is SGHNT and CDR2 YYREEE (reference sequence). The CDR3 contains 15 residues.

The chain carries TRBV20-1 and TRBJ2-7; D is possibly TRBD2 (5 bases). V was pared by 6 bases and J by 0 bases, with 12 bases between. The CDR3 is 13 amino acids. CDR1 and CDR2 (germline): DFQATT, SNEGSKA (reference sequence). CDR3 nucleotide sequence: TGCAGTGCCGAGACTCGGGACTCCTACGAGCAGTACTTC. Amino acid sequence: CSAETRDSYEQYF.

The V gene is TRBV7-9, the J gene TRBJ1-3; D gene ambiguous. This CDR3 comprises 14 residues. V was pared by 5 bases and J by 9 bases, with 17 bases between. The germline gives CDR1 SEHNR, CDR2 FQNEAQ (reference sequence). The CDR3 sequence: CASSATVLVGTIYF. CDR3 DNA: TGTGCCAGCAGCGCCACAGTTTTGGTGGGCACCATATATTTT. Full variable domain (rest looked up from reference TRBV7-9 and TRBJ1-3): DTGVSQNPRHKITKRGQNVTFRCDPISEHNRLYWYRQTLGQGPEFLTYFQNEAQLEKSRLLSDRFSAERPKGSFSTLEIQRTEQGDSAMYLCASSATVLVGTIYFGEGSWLTVV.

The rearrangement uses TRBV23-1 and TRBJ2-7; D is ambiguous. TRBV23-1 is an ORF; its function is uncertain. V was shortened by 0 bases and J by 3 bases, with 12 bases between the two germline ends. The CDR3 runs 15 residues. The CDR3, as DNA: TGCGCCAGCAGTCAATCGAGCCGACTGAACTACGAGCAGTACTTC. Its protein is CASSQSSRLNYEQYF.

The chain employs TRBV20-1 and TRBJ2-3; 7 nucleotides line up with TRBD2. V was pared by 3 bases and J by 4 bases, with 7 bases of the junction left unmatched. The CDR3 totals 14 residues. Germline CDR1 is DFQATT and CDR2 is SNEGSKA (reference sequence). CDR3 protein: CSARKRAGADTQYF. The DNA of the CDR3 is TGCAGTGCTAGGAAGCGGGCGGGAGCAGATACGCAGTATTTT.